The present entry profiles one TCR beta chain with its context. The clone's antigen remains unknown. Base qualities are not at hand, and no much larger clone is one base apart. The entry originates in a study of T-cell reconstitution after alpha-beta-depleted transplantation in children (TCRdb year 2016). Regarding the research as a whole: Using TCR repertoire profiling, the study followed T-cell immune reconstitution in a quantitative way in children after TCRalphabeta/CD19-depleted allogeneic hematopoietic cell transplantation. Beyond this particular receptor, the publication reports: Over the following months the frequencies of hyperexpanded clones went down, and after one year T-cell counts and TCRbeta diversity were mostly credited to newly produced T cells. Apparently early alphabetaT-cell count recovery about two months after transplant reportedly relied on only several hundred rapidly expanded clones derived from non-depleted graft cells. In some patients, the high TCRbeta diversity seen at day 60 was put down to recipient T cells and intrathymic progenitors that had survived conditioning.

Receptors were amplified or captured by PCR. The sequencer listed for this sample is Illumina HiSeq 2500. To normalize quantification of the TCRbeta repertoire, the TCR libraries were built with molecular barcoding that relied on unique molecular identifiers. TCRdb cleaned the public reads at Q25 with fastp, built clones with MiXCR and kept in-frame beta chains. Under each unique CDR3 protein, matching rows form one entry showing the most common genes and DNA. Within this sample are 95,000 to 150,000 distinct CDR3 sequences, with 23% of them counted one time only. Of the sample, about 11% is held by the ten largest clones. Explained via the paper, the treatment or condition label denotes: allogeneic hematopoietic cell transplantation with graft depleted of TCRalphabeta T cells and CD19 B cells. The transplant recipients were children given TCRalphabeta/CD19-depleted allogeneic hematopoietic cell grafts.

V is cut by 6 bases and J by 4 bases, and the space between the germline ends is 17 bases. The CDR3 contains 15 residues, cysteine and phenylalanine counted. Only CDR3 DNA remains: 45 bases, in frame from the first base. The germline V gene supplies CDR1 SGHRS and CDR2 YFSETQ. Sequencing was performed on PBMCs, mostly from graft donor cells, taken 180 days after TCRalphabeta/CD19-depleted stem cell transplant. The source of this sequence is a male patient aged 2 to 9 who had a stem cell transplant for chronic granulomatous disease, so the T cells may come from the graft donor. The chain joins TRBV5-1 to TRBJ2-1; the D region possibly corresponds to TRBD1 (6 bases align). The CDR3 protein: CASNAHRAMYNEQFF. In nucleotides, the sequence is TGCGCCAGCAATGCACACAGGGCGATGTACAATGAGCAGTTCTTC.